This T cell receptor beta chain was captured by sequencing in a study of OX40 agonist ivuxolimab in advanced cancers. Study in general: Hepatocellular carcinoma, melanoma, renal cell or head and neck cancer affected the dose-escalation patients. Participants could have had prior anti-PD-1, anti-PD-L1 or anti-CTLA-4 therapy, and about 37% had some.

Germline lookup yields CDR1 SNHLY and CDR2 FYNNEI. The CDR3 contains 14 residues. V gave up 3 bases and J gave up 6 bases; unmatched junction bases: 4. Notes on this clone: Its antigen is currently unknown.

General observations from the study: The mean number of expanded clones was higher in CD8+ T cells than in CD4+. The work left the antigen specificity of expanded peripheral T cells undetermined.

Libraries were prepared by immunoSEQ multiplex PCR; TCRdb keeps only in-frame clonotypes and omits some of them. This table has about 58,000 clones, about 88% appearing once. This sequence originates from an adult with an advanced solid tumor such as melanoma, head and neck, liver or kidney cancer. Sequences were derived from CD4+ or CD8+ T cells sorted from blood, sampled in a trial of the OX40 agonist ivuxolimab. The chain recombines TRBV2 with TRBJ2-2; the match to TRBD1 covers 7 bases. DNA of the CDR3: TGTGCCAGCAGTGATAGGGGGCTAGCCGGGGAGCTGTTTTTT. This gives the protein CASSDRGLAGELFF.